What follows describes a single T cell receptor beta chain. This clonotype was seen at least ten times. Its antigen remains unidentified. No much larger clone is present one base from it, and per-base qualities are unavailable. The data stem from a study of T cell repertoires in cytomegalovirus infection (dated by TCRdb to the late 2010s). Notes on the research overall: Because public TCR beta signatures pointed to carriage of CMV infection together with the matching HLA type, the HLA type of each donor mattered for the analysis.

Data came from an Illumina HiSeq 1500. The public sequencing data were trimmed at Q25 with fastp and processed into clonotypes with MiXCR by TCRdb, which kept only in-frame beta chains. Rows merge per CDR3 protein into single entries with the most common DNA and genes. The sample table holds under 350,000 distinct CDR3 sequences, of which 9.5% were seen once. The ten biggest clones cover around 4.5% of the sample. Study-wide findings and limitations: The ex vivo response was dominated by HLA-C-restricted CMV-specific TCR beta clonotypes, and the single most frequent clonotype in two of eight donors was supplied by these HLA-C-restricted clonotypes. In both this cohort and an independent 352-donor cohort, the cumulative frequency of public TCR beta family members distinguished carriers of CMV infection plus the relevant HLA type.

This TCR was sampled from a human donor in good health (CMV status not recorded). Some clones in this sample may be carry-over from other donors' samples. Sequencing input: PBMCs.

The nucleotides read TGTGCCAGCAGAACCGACAGGGCCATGAACACTGAAGCTTTCTTT. Translation gives CASRTDRAMNTEAFF. This chain joins TRBV7-2 to TRBJ1-1, and TRBD1 matches 7 of the central bases. The CDR1 and CDR2 encoded by the germline V gene are SGHTA and FQGNSA. Ends trimmed: V by 6 bases, J by 0 bases; bases unmatched to a gene: 7. The CDR3 numbers 15 residues from cysteine through phenylalanine. CDR3 DNA only is kept here, 45 bases in frame from base 1.